This T cell receptor beta chain was obtained from a study of blood T cell repertoires in COVID-19. Study-level background: Some COVID-19 samples were acute and others convalescent; all came from the United States, Italy and Spain.

Original processing notes: Reference gene primers were amplified, and this amplification served to estimate nucleated cell counts. The protocol was immunoSEQ multiplex PCR, while the TCRdb copy is restricted to in-frame clones and leaves out a portion. Clonal size and the V and J genes are those of that table, whereas D and trimming came from the DNA. The table has some 110,000 clones, more than 75% seen once. CDR1 is MDHEN and CDR2 is SYDVKM in the germline V gene. This CDR3 spans 14 amino acids. V was clipped by 6 bases and J by 4 bases; unmatched bases: 6. Sample: peripheral blood. The TCR was taken from a man aged 50 to 59 with acute or convalescent COVID-19. This chain links TRBV28 with TRBJ1-5, with 7 bases that match TRBD1. The CDR3: CASSITGANQPQHF. For the CDR3, the DNA is TGTGCCAGCAGCATTACAGGGGCGAATCAGCCCCAGCATTTT.